This T cell receptor (beta chain) was recovered during a study of OX40 agonist ivuxolimab in advanced cancers. Study details: A mean age of about 56 years, range about 23 to 90, was recorded, and under 85% were male.

The assay was immunoSEQ multiplex PCR, and TCRdb's table has in-frame clones only and misses some. Here the sample spans more than 85,000 clones, about nine tenths being singletons. Findings and caveats of the study: In CD8+ T cells, expanded clones were on average more numerous than in CD4+.

Worth noting for this clone: Its antigen remains unidentified.

V was trimmed by 5 bases and J by 2 bases, leaving 15 bases between them. This CDR3 has 16 residues. Germline V CDR1 and CDR2: MNHEY, SMNVEV (reference sequence). The J gene is TRBJ2-2, the V gene TRBV27; D call uncertain. The clonotype was recovered from an adult with an advanced solid tumor such as melanoma, head and neck, liver or kidney cancer. This sample comprised CD4+ or CD8+ T cells sorted from blood, obtained in a trial of the OX40 agonist ivuxolimab. This chain's CDR3 is CASSPEARLNTGELFF. CDR3 DNA: TGTGCCAGCAGTCCAGAAGCCCGCCTTAACACCGGGGAGCTGTTTTTT.